Sequencing of this TCR beta chain was carried out in a study of shared clonotypes between healthy human individuals. Naive CD8 cells lacked CD45RO, underwent positive selection for CCR7 and left out terminally differentiated effector memory CD45RA+ cells. With V trimmed by 6 bases and J by 2 bases, 4 bases remained unmatched. CDR1 MNHEY and CDR2 SMNVEV come from the germline V gene (reference sequence). The CDR3 extends over 13 amino acids. The method was immunoSEQ multiplex PCR; TCRdb's version includes in-frame clones alone and lacks a portion of them. The sample contains more than 2 million clones, 85% to 95% of which appear only once.

J is TRBJ2-7 and V is TRBV27, with 7 bases aligning to TRBD2. The sequenced material came from naive CD8+ T cells sorted from blood. The receptor's source is a man between 18 and 29 years old in good health. CDR3 DNA: TGTGCCAGCAGCCAAGCGGGGCCCTACGAGCAGTACTTC. Residues: CASSQAGPYEQYF.